There are a few counts of the clone carrying this T cell receptor (beta chain). The antigen is not known. A single heparinised draw of approximately 100 mL on average was taken per donor. The length of the CDR3 is 19 residues. Per the germline V gene, CDR1 is MGHRA and CDR2 is YSYEKL. V was pared by 0 bases and J by 0 bases, with 10 bases of the junction left unmatched. Expressed TCRB transcripts were sequenced because the entire RNA isolate underwent reverse transcription. An average about 3.8 million reads came from naive, central memory and regulatory T cell samples. TCRdb keeps only in-frame clones here, not all; method: immunoSEQ multiplex PCR. This table has 150,000 to 180,000 clones, over 7.5% appearing once. The data belong to a study of beta chain features in type 1 diabetes. Findings and caveats of the study: Equally in patients and controls, shorter templates might have been favored by PCR. Healthy donors had naive, central memory and Treg TCRB repertoires that appeared less similar than those seen among patients.

The rearrangement uses TRBV4-1 and TRBJ2-7; 11 bases are a match to TRBD2. The source of this sequence is a man between 18 and 35 years old in good health. The sample taken for sequencing was central memory CD4+ T cells from blood. The CDR3 region has the DNA TGCGCCAGCAGCCAAGAGCCTGCTAGCGGGAGGCCATCCTCCTACGAGCAGTACTTC. Its translation: CASSQEPASGRPSSYEQYF.